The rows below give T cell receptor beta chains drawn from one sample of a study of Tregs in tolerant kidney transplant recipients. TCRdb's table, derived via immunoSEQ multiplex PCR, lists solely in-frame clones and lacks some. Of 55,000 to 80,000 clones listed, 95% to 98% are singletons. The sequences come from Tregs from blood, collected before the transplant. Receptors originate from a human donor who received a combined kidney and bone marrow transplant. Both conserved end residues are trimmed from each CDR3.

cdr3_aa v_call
AISAPGGAPDTQY TRBV10-3
ASRQGEFSGNTIY TRBV19
ASSIAGIAYEQY TRBV19
ASSLVPTGGVYGYT TRBV5-5
ASSPWTENTEAF TRBV28
ASSPGHEAF TRBV6-5
ASSFSGRGYNEQF TRBV5-1
ASSWTSGGAFLGTDTQY TRBV5-1
ASGLRGGQGGYT TRBV5-8
ASILERNQPQH TRBV2
ASSSGLITDTQY TRBV7-2
ASSLGRLGNTIY TRBV5-6
ASARLAGPDEQF TRBV7-3
ASSLVRAGVQPQH TRBV7-2
AGTRTGGRTGELF TRBV6-1
ASSKAGGFLNTEAF TRBV11-3
ASSEPGQGAGNTIY TRBV6-1
ASSHLQGYEQF TRBV4-3
ASSLLGQNQPQH TRBV7-2
AISESGRDEQY TRBV10-3
ASSELLGDTEAF TRBV6-1